The sequence of this T cell receptor beta chain was determined in a study of blood T cell repertoires in COVID-19. Using immunoSEQ multiplex PCR, the repertoire was profiled, and TCRdb retains in-frame clones only, with some absent. The data show 50,000 to 70,000 clones, more than 85% seen once. V gave up 0 bases and J gave up 10 bases, with 13 bases separating them. The CDR3 runs to 14 residues. Per the germline V gene, CDR1 is LNHNV and CDR2 is YYDKDF (reference sequence). The V call is TRBV15, the J call TRBJ2-1, with TRBD2 as a possible D gene (5 bases). The sequencing sample was made of peripheral blood. The clonotype comes from a woman aged 70 to 79 with active COVID-19. CDR3 amino acids: CATSREEGPGEQFF. The CDR3 DNA follows: TGTGCCACCAGCAGAGAAGAGGGTCCTGGGGAGCAGTTCTTC.